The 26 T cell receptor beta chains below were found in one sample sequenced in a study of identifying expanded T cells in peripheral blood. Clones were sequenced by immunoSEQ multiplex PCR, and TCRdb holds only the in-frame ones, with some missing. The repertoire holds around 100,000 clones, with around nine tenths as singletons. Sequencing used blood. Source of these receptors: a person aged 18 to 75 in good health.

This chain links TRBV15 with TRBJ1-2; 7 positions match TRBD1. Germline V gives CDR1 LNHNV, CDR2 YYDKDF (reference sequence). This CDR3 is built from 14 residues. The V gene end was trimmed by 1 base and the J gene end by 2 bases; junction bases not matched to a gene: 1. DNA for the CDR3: TGTGCCACCAGCAGAGGGGACAGCAACTATGGCTACACCTTC. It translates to CATSRGDSNYGYTF.

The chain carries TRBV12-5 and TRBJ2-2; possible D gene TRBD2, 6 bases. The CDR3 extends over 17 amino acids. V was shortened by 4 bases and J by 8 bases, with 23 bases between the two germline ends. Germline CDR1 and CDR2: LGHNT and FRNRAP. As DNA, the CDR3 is TGTGCTAGTGGTTCCCCCAGTACGGGAGCCCTTTGGGGGGAGCTGTTTTTT. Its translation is CASGSPSTGALWGELFF.

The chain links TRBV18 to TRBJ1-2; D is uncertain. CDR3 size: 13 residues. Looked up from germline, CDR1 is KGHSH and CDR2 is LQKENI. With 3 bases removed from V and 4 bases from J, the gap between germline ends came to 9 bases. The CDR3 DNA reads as TGTGCCAGCTCACCGCAACAGAGCTATGGCTACACCTTC. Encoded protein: CASSPQQSYGYTF.

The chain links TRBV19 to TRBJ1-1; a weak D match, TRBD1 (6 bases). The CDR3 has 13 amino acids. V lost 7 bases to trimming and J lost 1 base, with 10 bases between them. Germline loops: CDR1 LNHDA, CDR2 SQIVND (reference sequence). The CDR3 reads CASNLRGNTEAFF. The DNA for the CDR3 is TGTGCCAGTAACCTCAGGGGGAACACTGAAGCTTTCTTT.

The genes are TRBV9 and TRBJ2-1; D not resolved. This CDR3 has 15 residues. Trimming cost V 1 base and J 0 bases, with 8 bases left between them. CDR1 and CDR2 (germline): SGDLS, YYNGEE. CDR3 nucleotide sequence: TGTGCCAGCAGCGTAAGTAGCAGCTCCTACAATGAGCAGTTCTTC. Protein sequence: CASSVSSSSYNEQFF.

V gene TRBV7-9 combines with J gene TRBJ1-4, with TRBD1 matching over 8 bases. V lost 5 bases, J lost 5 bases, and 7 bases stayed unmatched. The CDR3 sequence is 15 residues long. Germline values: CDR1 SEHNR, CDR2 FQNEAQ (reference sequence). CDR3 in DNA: TGTGCCAGCAGCGCAGACAGGGGTATGAATGAAAAACTGTTTTTT. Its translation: CASSADRGMNEKLFF.

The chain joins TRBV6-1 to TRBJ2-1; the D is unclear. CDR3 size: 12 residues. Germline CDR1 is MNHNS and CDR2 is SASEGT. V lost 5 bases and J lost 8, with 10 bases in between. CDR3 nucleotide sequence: TGTGCCAGCAGTCCAGGACGGTATGAGCAGTTCTTC. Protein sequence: CASSPGRYEQFF.

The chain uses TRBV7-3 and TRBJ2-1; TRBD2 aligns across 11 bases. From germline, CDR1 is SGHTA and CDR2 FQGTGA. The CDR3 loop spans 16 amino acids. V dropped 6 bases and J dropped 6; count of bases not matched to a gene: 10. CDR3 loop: CASRPSGRTAGNEQFF. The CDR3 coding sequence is TGTGCCAGCAGGCCTAGCGGGAGGACGGCGGGCAATGAGCAGTTCTTC.

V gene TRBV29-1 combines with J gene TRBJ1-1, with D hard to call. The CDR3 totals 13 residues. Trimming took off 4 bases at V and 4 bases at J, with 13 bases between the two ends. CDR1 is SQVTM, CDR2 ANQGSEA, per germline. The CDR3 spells CSVVLVKGTEAFF. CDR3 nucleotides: TGCAGCGTTGTACTTGTCAAGGGCACTGAAGCTTTCTTT.

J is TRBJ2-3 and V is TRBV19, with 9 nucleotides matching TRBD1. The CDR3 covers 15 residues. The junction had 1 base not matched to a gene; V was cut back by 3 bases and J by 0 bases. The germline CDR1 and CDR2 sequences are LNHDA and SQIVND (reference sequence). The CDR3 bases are TGTGCCAGTAGTATTGGGACAGGGAGCACAGATACGCAGTATTTT. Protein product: CASSIGTGSTDTQYF.

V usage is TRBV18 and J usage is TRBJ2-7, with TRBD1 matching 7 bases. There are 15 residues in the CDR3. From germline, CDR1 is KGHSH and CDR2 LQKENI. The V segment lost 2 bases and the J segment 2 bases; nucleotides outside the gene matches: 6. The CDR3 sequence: CASSPDRVTTYEQYF. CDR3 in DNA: TGTGCCAGCTCACCAGACAGGGTAACTACCTACGAGCAGTACTTC. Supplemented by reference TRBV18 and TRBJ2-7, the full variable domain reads NAGVMQNPRHLVRRRGQEARLRCSPMKGHSHVYWYRQLPEEGLKFMVYLQKENIIDESGMPKERFSAEFPKEGPSILRIQQVVRGDSAAYFCASSPDRVTTYEQYFGPGTRLTVT.

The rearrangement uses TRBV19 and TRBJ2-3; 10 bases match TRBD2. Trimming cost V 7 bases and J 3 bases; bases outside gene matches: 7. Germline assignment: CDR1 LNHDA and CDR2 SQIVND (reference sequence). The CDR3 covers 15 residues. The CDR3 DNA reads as TGTGCCAGTACGAGCGGGGGGGCCTGGACAGATACGCAGTATTTT. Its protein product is CASTSGGAWTDTQYF.

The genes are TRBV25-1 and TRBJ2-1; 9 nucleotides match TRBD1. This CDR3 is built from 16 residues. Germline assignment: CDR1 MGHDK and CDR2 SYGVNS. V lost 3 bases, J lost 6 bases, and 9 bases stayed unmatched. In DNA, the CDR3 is TGTGCCAGCAGTGAGGCCGGGACAGGGCTTTTCAATGAGCAGTTCTTC. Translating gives CASSEAGTGLFNEQFF.

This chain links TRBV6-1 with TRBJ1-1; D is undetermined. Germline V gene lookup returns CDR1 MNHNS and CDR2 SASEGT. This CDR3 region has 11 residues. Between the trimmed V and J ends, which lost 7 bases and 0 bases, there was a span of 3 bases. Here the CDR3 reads CASTLNTEAFF. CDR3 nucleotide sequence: TGTGCCAGCACGCTGAACACTGAAGCTTTCTTT.

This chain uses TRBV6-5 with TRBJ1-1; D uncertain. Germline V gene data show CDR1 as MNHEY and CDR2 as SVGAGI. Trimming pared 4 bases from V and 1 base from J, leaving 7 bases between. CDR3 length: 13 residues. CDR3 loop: CASSLRRNTEAFF. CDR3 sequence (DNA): TGTGCCAGCAGTTTGCGGAGGAACACTGAAGCTTTCTTT.

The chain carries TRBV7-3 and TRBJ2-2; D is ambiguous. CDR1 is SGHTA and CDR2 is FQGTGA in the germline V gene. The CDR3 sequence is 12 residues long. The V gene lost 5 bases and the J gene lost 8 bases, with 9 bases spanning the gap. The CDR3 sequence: CASSRTQGELFF. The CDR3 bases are TGTGCCAGCAGCCGCACCCAGGGGGAGCTGTTTTTT.

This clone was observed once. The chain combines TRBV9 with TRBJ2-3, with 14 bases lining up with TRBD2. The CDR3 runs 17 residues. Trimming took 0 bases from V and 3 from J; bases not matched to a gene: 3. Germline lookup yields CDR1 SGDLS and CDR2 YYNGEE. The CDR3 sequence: CASSVEGTSGGTDTQYF. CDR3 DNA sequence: TGTGCCAGCAGCGTAGAGGGGACTAGCGGGGGTACAGATACGCAGTATTTT.

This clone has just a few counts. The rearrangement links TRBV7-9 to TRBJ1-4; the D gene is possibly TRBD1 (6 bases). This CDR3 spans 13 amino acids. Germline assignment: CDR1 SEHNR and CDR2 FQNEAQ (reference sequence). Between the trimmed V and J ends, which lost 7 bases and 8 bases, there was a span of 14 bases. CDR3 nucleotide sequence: TGTGCCAGCAAACCAGGGGTACAGGAAAAACTGTTTTTT. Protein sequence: CASKPGVQEKLFF.

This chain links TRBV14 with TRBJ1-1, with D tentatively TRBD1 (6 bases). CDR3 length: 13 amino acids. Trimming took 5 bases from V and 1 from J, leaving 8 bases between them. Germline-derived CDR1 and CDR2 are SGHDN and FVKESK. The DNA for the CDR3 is TGTGCCAGCAGCTGGGACACGAACACTGAAGCTTTCTTT. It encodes CASSWDTNTEAFF.

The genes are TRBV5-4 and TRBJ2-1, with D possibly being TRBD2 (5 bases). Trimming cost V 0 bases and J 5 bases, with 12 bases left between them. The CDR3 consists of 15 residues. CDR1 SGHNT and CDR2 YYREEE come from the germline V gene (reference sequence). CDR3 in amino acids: CASSLVASPDNEQFF. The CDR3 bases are TGTGCCAGCAGCTTGGTAGCGTCCCCAGACAATGAGCAGTTCTTC. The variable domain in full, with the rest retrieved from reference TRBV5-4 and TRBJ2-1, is ETGVTQSPTHLIKTRGQQVTLRCSSQSGHNTVSWYQQALGQGPQFIFQYYREEENGRGNFPPRFSGLQFPNYSSELNVNALELDDSALYLCASSLVASPDNEQFFGPGTRLTVL.

The CDR3 coding sequence is TGTGCCAGTAGCCTGACAGTCCCATATGGCTACACCTTC. Translation gives CASSLTVPYGYTF. The rearrangement joins TRBV19 to TRBJ1-2; possibly TRBD1 for D (5 bases). The ends were cut back, 6 bases at V and 5 bases at J, with 13 bases in the middle. Germline V gene lookup returns CDR1 LNHDA and CDR2 SQIVND (reference sequence). The CDR3 sequence is 13 residues long.

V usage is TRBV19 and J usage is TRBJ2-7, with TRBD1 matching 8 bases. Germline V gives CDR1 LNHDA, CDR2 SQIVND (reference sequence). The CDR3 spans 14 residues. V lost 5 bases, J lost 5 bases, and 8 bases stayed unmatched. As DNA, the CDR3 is TGTGCCAGTAGTGCCCGGACAGGGTCCAACGAGCAGTACTTC. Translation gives CASSARTGSNEQYF.

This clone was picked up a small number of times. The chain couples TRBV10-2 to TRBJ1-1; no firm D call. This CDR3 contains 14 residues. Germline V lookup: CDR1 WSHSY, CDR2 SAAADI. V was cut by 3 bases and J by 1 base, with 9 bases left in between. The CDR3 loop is CASSDPPQNTEAFF. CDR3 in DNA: TGCGCCAGCAGTGACCCGCCGCAGAACACTGAAGCTTTCTTT.

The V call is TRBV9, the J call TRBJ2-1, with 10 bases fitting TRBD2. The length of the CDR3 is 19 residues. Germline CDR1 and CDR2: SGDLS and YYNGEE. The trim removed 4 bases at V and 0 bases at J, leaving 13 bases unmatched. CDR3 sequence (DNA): TGTGCCAGCAGCTCCCCTAGCGGGAGCCCATCGGGCTCCTACAATGAGCAGTTCTTC. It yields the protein CASSSPSGSPSGSYNEQFF.

The CDR3 sequence: CASSEDGGPYTGELFF. The CDR3 DNA sequence: TGTGCCAGCAGTGAAGACGGGGGGCCCTACACCGGGGAGCTGTTTTTT. The chain has TRBV2 and TRBJ2-2, with D possibly being TRBD2 (7 bases). Deletions cut 1 base from V and 3 bases from J, with 12 bases between. CDR3 size: 16 residues. Germline lookup yields CDR1 SNHLY and CDR2 FYNNEI.

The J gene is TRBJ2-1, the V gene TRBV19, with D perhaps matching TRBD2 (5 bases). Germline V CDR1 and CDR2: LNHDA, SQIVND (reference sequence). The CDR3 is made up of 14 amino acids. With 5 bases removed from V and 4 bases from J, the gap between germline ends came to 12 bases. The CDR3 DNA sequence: TGTGCCAGTAGTTCCAGCGGAGCTTACAATGAGCAGTTCTTC. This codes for CASSSSGAYNEQFF.